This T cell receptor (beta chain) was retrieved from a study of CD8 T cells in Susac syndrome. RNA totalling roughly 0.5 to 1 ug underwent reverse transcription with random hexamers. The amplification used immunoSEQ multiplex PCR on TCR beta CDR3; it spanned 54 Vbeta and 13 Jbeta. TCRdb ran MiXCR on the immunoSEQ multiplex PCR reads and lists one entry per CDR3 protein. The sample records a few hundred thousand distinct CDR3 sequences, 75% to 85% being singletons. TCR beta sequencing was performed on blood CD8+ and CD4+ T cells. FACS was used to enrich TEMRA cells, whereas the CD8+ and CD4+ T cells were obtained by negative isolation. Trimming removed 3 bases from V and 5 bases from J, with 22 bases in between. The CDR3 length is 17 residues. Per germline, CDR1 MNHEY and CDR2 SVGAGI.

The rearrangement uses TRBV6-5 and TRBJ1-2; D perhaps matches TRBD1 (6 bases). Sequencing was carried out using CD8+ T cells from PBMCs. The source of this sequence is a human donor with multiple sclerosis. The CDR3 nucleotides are TGTGCCAGCAGTTATTTCCCTCAGGGGCCGGACGATTATGGCTACACCTTC. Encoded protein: CASSYFPQGPDDYGYTF.